The T cell receptor (beta chain) under discussion was sequenced for a study of CD8 T cells in Susac syndrome. Random hexamers primed reverse transcription of roughly 0.45 to 1 ug RNA. TCRdb ran MiXCR on the immunoSEQ multiplex PCR reads and lists one entry per CDR3 protein. There are 330,000 or so distinct CDR3 sequences in the sample; 85% occur only once, and approximately 0.2% lies in the top ten. Trimming took 5 bases from V and 2 from J; bases not matched to a gene: 7. Per germline, CDR1 MDHEN and CDR2 SYDVKM. This CDR3 is built from 15 residues. This chain links TRBV28 with TRBJ2-7; the match to TRBD2 covers 9 bases. Input material: CD8+ T cells from PBMCs. This receptor was identified in a human donor with multiple sclerosis. CDR3: CASSRLADETYEQYF. The CDR3 DNA sequence: TGTGCCAGCAGTCGACTAGCGGATGAAACCTACGAGCAGTACTTC.